The rows below give T cell receptor beta chains drawn from one sample of a study of cytomegalovirus exposure and HLA in healthy donors. Generated by immunoSEQ multiplex PCR, the TCRdb table keeps only in-frame clones and is missing some. The sample shows some 190,000 clones, roughly 84% of them seen only once. Sequences were obtained from PBMCs. The receptor source for this set is a boy between 2 and 10 years old in good health and CMV-seronegative. CDR3s include the opening cysteine and the closing phenylalanine or tryptophan. Each record gives: J gene, clone size, D gene, V gene, CDR3 protein, CDR3 DNA. A D gene is named only where the DNA matches it firmly. Only some rows state a clone size, as once, few, many or a class for expanded clones.

j_gene: TRBJ2-3
abundance: .
d_gene: TRBD2
v_gene: TRBV9
CDR3aa: CASSVGTAGDTDTQYF
CDR3nt: TGTGCCAGCAGCGTAGGGACCGCGGGAGACACAGATACGCAGTATTTT

j_gene: TRBJ2-1
abundance: few
d_gene: .
v_gene: TRBV6-6
CDR3aa: CASRAGSNEQFF
CDR3nt: TGTGCCAGCAGGGCCGGGTCCAATGAGCAGTTCTTC

j_gene: TRBJ2-7
abundance: .
d_gene: .
v_gene: TRBV10-3
CDR3aa: CAISEPGTPNEQYF
CDR3nt: TGTGCCATCAGTGAGCCTGGGACACCAAACGAGCAGTACTTC

j_gene: TRBJ2-2
abundance: .
d_gene: TRBD2
v_gene: TRBV13
CDR3aa: CASSFDRGGFGELFF
CDR3nt: TGTGCCAGCAGCTTTGATCGGGGGGGCTTCGGGGAGCTGTTTTTT

j_gene: TRBJ2-1
abundance: .
d_gene: TRBD2
v_gene: TRBV5-1
CDR3aa: CASSFSGGEQFF
CDR3nt: TGCGCCAGCAGCTTTTCGGGGGGTGAGCAGTTCTTC

j_gene: TRBJ2-2
abundance: .
d_gene: .
v_gene: TRBV9
CDR3aa: CASSVDTGSWAGELFF
CDR3nt: TGTGCCAGCAGCGTAGATACAGGGAGCTGGGCCGGGGAGCTGTTTTTT

j_gene: TRBJ2-2
abundance: .
d_gene: TRBD1
v_gene: TRBV19
CDR3aa: CASSSRTGLGTGELFF
CDR3nt: TGTGCCAGTAGTTCGAGGACAGGGCTGGGCACCGGGGAGCTGTTTTTT

j_gene: TRBJ2-2
abundance: once
d_gene: TRBD1
v_gene: TRBV7-2
CDR3aa: CASSLRGLDTGELFF
CDR3nt: TGTGCCAGCAGCTTGAGGGGGCTCGACACCGGGGAGCTGTTTTTT

j_gene: TRBJ1-2
abundance: .
d_gene: .
v_gene: TRBV6-1
CDR3aa: CASSEFQGNGYTF
CDR3nt: TGTGCCAGCAGTGAATTCCAGGGGAATGGCTACACCTTC

j_gene: TRBJ2-2
abundance: .
d_gene: .
v_gene: TRBV30
CDR3aa: CAWSDKLGGNTGELFF
CDR3nt: TGTGCCTGGAGTGATAAGTTGGGGGGGAACACCGGGGAGCTGTTTTTT

j_gene: TRBJ2-2
abundance: .
d_gene: TRBD1
v_gene: TRBV19
CDR3aa: CASSVRDRGTGELFF
CDR3nt: TGTGCCAGTAGTGTTCGCGACAGGGGCACCGGGGAGCTGTTTTTT

j_gene: TRBJ1-4
abundance: .
d_gene: TRBD1
v_gene: TRBV7-2
CDR3aa: CASSWGQGGEKLFF
CDR3nt: TGTGCCAGCAGCTGGGGACAGGGAGGAGAAAAACTGTTTTTT

j_gene: TRBJ2-5
abundance: .
d_gene: TRBD2
v_gene: TRBV9
CDR3aa: CASSDGTSGGGQETQYF
CDR3nt: TGTGCCAGCAGCGACGGGACTAGCGGGGGGGGACAAGAGACCCAGTACTTC

j_gene: TRBJ2-7
abundance: .
d_gene: TRBD2
v_gene: TRBV4-2
CDR3aa: CASSQVLSGSRYEQYF
CDR3nt: TGTGCCAGCAGCCAAGTCCTTAGCGGGAGTCGCTACGAGCAGTACTTC

j_gene: TRBJ1-1
abundance: .
d_gene: TRBD1
v_gene: TRBV7-9
CDR3aa: CASSLLRDRGEAFF
CDR3nt: TGTGCCAGCAGCTTATTGCGGGACAGGGGTGAAGCTTTCTTT

j_gene: TRBJ2-3
abundance: .
d_gene: TRBD2
v_gene: TRBV27
CDR3aa: CASSFSRLASTDTQYF
CDR3nt: TGTGCCAGCAGTTTCTCCAGACTAGCTAGCACAGATACGCAGTATTTT

j_gene: TRBJ1-1
abundance: .
d_gene: .
v_gene: TRBV30
CDR3aa: CAWSVFGHPNTEAFF
CDR3nt: TGTGCCTGGAGTGTTTTTGGGCACCCGAACACTGAAGCTTTCTTT

j_gene: TRBJ2-5
abundance: .
d_gene: TRBD2
v_gene: TRBV7-3
CDR3aa: CASSLSSGAETQYF
CDR3nt: TGTGCCAGCAGCTTAAGCAGCGGGGCAGAGACCCAGTACTTC

j_gene: TRBJ1-2
abundance: few
d_gene: TRBD1
v_gene: TRBV7-9
CDR3aa: CASSSGTGHPYGYTF
CDR3nt: TGTGCCAGCAGCTCTGGGACAGGGCACCCCTATGGCTACACCTTC

j_gene: TRBJ2-2
abundance: .
d_gene: .
v_gene: TRBV5-1
CDR3aa: CASSLASYTGELFF
CDR3nt: TGCGCCAGCAGCTTGGCCTCCTACACCGGGGAGCTGTTTTTT

j_gene: TRBJ2-2
abundance: .
d_gene: TRBD2
v_gene: TRBV5-4
CDR3aa: CASRSLAGGTGELFF
CDR3nt: TGTGCCAGCAGGTCTCTAGCGGGAGGCACCGGGGAGCTGTTTTTT

j_gene: TRBJ1-4
abundance: .
d_gene: TRBD1
v_gene: TRBV4-2
CDR3aa: CASSDRQGELFF
CDR3nt: TGTGCCAGCAGCGACCGACAGGGGGAACTGTTTTTT

j_gene: TRBJ2-3
abundance: .
d_gene: TRBD2
v_gene: TRBV4-3
CDR3aa: CASSQRTSGRDGVDTQYF
CDR3nt: TGCGCCAGCAGCCAGAGGACTAGCGGGAGGGATGGGGTTGATACGCAGTATTTT

j_gene: TRBJ1-2
abundance: few
d_gene: TRBD1
v_gene: TRBV4-2
CDR3aa: CASSQDRGLGYGYTF
CDR3nt: TGTGCCAGCAGCCAAGATAGGGGGCTAGGCTATGGCTACACCTTC

j_gene: TRBJ1-2
abundance: .
d_gene: .
v_gene: TRBV6-1
CDR3aa: CAFQDSTSFRYTF
CDR3nt: TGTGCCTTCCAAGACAGTACATCATTCCGCTACACCTTC

j_gene: TRBJ1-2
abundance: .
d_gene: TRBD1
v_gene: TRBV5-1
CDR3aa: CASRTPGTDYGYTF
CDR3nt: TGCGCCAGCAGAACCCCAGGGACAGACTATGGCTACACCTTC

j_gene: TRBJ2-3
abundance: .
d_gene: TRBD1
v_gene: TRBV5-1
CDR3aa: CASSKTGPDTQYF
CDR3nt: TGCGCCAGCAGCAAGACAGGGCCAGATACGCAGTATTTT

j_gene: TRBJ1-2
abundance: .
d_gene: .
v_gene: TRBV7-2
CDR3aa: CASSLGYNYGYTF
CDR3nt: TGTGCCAGCAGCTTAGGTTATAACTATGGCTACACCTTC

j_gene: TRBJ1-2
abundance: .
d_gene: .
v_gene: TRBV4-3
CDR3aa: CASSPHTGNYGYTF
CDR3nt: TGCGCCAGCAGCCCCCACACAGGGAACTATGGCTACACCTTC

j_gene: TRBJ2-5
abundance: .
d_gene: .
v_gene: TRBV2
CDR3aa: CASSEVRETQYF
CDR3nt: TGTGCCAGCAGTGAGGTGAGGGAGACCCAGTACTTC

j_gene: TRBJ2-3
abundance: few
d_gene: .
v_gene: TRBV5-1
CDR3aa: CASSPRTSTDTQYF
CDR3nt: TGCGCCAGCAGCCCCCGTACTAGCACAGATACGCAGTATTTT